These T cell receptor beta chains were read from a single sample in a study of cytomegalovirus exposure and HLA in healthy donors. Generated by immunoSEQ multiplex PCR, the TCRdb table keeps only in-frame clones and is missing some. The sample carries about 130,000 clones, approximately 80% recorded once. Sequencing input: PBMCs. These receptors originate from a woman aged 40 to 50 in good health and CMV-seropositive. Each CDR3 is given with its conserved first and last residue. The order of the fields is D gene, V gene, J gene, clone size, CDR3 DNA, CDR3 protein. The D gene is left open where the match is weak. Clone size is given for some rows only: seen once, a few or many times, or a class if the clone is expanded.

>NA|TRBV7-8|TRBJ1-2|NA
TGTGCCAGCAGCTTAAGGAGGGGCGTCCCTAATGGCTACACCTTC
CASSLRRGVPNGYTF
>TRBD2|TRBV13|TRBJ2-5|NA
TGTGCCAGCAGCTTGCTGGCGGGAGAGGGGGAGACCCAGTACTTC
CASSLLAGEGETQYF
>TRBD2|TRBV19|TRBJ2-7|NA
TGTGCCAGTAGTATAGCTAGCGGGGAGCGCGAGCAGTACTTC
CASSIASGEREQYF
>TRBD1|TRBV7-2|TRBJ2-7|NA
TGTGCCGGCTATTTGACAGGGGACGAGCAGTACTTC
CAGYLTGDEQYF
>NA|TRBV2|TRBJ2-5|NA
TGTGCCAGCGGTATGGGGGGTACTCAAGAGACCCAGTACTTC
CASGMGGTQETQYF
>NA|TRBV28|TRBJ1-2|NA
TGTGCCAGCAGTCGTGAGAGGGGCTACACCTTC
CASSRERGYTF
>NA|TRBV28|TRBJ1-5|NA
TGTGCCAGCAGACAGACTAAGCCGATAGCAATTCAGCCCCAGCATTTT
CASRQTKPIAIQPQHF
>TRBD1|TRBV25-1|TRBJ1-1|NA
TGTGCCAGCAGTGAATCTCGGGCAGGGGGTGAAGCTTTCTTT
CASSESRAGGEAFF
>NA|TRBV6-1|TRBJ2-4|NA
TGTGCCAGCAGCCACGGGACTCGCAACATCTTC
CASSHGTRNIF
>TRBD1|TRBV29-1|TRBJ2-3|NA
TGCAGCACCCTCCGGACAGGGGCAGATACGCAGTATTTT
CSTLRTGADTQYF
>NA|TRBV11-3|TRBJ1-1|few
TGTGCCAGCAGCCAAGGGGGTAGCATGAACACTGAAGCTTTCTTT
CASSQGGSMNTEAFF
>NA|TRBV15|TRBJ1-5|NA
TGTGCCACCAGCAGAGATCCCCCCCAGGGTCAGCCCCAGCATTTT
CATSRDPPQGQPQHF
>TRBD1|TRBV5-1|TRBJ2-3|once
TGCGCCAGCAGCTTGTATTCGGGGACAGGGGGTGCAGATACGCAGTATTTT
CASSLYSGTGGADTQYF
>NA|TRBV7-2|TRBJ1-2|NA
TGTGCCAGCAGCTCACAGCAGGGAGGAGGCTATGGCTACACCTTC
CASSSQQGGGYGYTF
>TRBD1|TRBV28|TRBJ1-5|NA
TGTGCCAGCAGTTTAACCGGGACAGGAGGGCAGCCCCAGCATTTT
CASSLTGTGGQPQHF
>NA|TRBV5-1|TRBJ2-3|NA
TGCGCCAGCAGCTTGGAACTACCAACAGATACGCAGTATTTT
CASSLELPTDTQYF
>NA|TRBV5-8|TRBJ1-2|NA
TGTGCCAGCAGCTTGGGGGAACAGGGATATGGCTACACCTTC
CASSLGEQGYGYTF
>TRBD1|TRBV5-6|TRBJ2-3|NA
TGTGCCAGCAGCTTGGGACAGGGGGCGTTAGGAGATACGCAGTATTTT
CASSLGQGALGDTQYF
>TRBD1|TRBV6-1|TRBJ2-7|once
TGTGCCAGCAGTTCCGGGACAGGGAGATGGGAAGAGCAGTACTTC
CASSSGTGRWEEQYF
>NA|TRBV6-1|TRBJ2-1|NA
TGTGCCAGCACCCCGACTGGCGTCCAAAATGAGCAGTTCTTC
CASTPTGVQNEQFF
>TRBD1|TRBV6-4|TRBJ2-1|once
TGTGCCAGCAGTGCCGACAGGGGGATATCCTACAATGAGCAGTTCTTC
CASSADRGISYNEQFF
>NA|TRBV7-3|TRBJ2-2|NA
TGTGCCAGCAGCCTCCGACTAAGCGGGAACACCGGGGAGCTGTTTTTT
CASSLRLSGNTGELFF